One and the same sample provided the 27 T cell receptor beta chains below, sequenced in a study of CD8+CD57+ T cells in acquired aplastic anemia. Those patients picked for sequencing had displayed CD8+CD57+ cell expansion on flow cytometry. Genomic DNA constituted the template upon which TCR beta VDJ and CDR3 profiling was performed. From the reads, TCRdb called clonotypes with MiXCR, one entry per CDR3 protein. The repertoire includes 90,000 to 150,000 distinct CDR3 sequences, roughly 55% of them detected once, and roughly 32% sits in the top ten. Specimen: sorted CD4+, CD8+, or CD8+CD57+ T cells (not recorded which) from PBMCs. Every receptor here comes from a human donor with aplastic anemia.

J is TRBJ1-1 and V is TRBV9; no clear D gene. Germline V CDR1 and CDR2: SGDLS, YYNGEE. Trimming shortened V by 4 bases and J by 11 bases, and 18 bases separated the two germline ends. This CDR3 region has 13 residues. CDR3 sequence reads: CASSQDIMRVAFF. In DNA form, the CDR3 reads TGTGCCAGCAGCCAAGACATCATGCGGGTGGCTTTCTTT.

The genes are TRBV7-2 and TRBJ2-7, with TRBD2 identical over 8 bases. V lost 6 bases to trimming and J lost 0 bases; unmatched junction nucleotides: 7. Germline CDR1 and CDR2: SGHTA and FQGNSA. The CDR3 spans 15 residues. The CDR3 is CASSVAGTTSYEQYF. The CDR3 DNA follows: TGTGCCAGCAGTGTAGCGGGGACGACCTCCTACGAGCAGTACTTC. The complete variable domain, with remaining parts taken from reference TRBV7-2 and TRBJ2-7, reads GAGVSQSPSNKVTEKGKDVELRCDPISGHTALYWYRQSLGQGLEFLIYFQGNSAPDKSGLPSDRFSAERTGGSVSTLTIQRTQQEDSAVYLCASSVAGTTSYEQYFGPGTRLTVT.

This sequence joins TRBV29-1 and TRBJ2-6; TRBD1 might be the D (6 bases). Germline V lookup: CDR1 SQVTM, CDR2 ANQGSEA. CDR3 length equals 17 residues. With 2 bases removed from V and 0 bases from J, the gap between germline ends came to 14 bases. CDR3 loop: CSVEQAGASSGANVLTF. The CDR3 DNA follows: TGCAGCGTTGAACAGGCAGGGGCGAGCTCTGGGGCCAACGTCCTGACTTTC.

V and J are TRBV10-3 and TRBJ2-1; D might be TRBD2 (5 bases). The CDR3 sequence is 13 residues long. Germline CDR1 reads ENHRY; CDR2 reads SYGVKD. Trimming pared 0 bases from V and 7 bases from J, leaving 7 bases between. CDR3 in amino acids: CAISESEVNEQFF. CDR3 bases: TGTGCCATCAGTGAGTCGGAGGTTAATGAGCAGTTCTTC.

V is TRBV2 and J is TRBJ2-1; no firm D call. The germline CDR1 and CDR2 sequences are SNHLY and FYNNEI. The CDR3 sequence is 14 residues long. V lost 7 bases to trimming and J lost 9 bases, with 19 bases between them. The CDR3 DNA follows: TGTGCCAGCAAGAGGAACAGTTGGGAAATTGAGCAGTTCTTC. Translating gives CASKRNSWEIEQFF.

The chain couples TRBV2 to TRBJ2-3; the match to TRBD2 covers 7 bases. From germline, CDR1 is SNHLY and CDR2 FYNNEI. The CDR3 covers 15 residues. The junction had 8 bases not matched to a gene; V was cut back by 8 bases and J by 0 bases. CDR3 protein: CASLGDYQSTDTQYF. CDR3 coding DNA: TGTGCCAGCTTGGGGGACTACCAAAGCACAGATACGCAGTATTTT.

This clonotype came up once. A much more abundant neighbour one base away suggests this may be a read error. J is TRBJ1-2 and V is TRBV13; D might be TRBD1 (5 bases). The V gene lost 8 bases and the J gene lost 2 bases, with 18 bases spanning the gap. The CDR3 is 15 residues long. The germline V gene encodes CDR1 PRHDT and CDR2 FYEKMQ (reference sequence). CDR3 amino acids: CASGSRGLGNYGYTF. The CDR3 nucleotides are TGTGCCAGCGGCTCAAGGGGTCTAGGGAACTATGGCTACACCTTC.

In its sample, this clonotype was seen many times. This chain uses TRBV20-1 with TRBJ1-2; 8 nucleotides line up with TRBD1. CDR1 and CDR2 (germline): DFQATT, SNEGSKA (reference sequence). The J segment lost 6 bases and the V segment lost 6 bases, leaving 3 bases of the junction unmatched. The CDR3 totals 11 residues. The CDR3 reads CSAWTGNGYTF. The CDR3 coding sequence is TGCAGTGCCTGGACAGGGAATGGCTACACCTTC.

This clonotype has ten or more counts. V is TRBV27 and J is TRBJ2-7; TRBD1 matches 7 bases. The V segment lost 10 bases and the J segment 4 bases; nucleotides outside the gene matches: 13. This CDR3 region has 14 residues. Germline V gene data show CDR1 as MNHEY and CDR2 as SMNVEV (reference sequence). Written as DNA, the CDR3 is TGTGCCACCCTACCCACAGGGGCCAGGTACGAGCAGTACTTC. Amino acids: CATLPTGARYEQYF.

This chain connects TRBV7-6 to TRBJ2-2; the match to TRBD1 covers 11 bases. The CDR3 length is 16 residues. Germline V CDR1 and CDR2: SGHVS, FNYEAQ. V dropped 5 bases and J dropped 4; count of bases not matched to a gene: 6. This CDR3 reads CASSRTGTGGTGELFF. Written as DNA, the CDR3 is TGTGCCAGCAGCCGGACCGGGACAGGGGGCACCGGGGAGCTGTTTTTT.

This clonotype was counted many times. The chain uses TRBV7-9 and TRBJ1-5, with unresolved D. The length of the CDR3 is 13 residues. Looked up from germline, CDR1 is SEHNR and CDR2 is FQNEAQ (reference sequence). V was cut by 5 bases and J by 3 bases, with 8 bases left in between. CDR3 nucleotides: TGTGCCAGCAGCCGTTGGTCCAATCAGCCCCAGCATTTT. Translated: CASSRWSNQPQHF.

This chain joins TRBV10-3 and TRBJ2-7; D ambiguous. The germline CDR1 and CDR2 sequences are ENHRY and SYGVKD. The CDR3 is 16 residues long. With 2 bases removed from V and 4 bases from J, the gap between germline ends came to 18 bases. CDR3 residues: CAISEASPVRKYEQYF. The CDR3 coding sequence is TGTGCCATCAGTGAGGCCTCCCCAGTAAGAAAATACGAGCAGTACTTC.

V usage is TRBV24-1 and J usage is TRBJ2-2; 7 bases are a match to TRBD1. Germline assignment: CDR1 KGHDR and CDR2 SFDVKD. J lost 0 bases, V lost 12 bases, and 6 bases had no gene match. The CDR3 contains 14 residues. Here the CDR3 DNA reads TGTGCCCCAGTCGGACAGGCGAACACCGGGGAGCTGTTTTTT. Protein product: CAPVGQANTGELFF.

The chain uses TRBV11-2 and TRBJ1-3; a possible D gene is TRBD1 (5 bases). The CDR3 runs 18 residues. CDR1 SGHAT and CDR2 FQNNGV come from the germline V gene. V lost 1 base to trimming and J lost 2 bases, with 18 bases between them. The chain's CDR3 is CASSLVDSSGPTGNTIYF. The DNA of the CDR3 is TGTGCCAGCAGCTTAGTCGACAGTTCAGGGCCCACTGGAAACACCATATATTTT.

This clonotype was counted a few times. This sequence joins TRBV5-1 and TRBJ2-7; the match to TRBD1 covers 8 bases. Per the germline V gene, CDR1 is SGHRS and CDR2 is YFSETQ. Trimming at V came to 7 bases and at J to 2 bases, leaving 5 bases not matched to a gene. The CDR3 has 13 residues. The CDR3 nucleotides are TGCGCCAGCGGGCAGGGGGCGCCCTACGAGCAGTACTTC. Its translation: CASGQGAPYEQYF.

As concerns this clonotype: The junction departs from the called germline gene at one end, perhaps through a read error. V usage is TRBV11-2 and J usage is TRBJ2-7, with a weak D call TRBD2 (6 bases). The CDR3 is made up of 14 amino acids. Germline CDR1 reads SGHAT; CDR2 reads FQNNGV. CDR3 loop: CAGSYGMGGYEQYF. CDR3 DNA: TGTGCCGGCAGCTATGGGATGGGGGGCTACGAGCAGTACTTC.

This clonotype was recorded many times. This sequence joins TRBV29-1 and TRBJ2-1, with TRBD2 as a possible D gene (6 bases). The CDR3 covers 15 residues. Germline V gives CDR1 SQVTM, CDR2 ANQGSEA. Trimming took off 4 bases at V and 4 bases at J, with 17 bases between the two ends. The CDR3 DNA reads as TGCAGCGTTGTTCCGGGAGCGAATAATTACAATGAGCAGTTCTTC. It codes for CSVVPGANNYNEQFF.

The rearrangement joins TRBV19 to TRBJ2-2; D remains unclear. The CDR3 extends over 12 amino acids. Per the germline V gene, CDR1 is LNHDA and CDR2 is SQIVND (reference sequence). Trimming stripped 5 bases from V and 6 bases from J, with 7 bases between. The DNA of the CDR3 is TGTGCCAGTAGTTTCCGGGCCGGGGAGCTGTTTTTT. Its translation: CASSFRAGELFF.

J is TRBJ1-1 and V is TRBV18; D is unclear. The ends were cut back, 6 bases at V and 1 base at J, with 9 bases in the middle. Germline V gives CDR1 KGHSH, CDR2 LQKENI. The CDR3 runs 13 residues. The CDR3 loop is CASSPGWNTEAFF. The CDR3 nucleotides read TGTGCCAGCTCGCCAGGATGGAACACTGAAGCTTTCTTT.

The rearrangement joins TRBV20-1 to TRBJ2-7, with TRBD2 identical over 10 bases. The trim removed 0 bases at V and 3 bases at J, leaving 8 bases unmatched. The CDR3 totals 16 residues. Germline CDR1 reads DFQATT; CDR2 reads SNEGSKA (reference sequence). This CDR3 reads CSARDLGSSGSYEQYF. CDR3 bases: TGCAGTGCTAGAGATCTCGGGTCTAGCGGGAGCTACGAGCAGTACTTC.

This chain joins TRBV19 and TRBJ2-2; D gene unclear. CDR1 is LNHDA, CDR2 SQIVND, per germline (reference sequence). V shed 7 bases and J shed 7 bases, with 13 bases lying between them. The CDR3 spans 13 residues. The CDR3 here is CASTPGYVGELFF. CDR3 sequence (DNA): TGTGCCAGTACCCCGGGTTATGTCGGGGAGCTGTTTTTT.

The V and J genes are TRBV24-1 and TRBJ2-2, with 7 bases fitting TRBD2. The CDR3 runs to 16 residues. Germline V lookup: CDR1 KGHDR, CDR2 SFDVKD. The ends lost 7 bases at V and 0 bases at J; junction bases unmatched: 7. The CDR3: CATRSAGNTNTGELFF. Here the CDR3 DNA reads TGTGCCACCAGATCAGCGGGGAACACGAACACCGGGGAGCTGTTTTTT.

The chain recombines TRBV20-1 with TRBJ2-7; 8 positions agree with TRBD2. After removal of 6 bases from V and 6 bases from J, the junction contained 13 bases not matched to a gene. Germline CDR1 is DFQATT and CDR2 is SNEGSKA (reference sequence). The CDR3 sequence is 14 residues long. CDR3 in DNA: TGCAGTGCCGTACCAGCGGGGGCGGGTTGCGAGCAGTACTTC. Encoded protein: CSAVPAGAGCEQYF.

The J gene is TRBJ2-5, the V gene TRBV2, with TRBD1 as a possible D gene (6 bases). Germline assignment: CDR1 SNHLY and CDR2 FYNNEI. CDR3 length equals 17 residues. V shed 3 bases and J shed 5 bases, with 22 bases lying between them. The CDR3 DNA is TGTGCCAGCAGTGATCCCTATAACAGGGTACCCGAGGAGACCCAGTACTTC. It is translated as CASSDPYNRVPEETQYF.

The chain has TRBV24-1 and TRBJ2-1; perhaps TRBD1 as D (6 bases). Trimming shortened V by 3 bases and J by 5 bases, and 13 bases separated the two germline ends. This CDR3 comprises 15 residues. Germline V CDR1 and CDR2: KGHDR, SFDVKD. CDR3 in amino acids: CATSDVRDTDNEQFF. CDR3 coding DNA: TGTGCCACCAGTGATGTTAGGGACACCGACAATGAGCAGTTCTTC.

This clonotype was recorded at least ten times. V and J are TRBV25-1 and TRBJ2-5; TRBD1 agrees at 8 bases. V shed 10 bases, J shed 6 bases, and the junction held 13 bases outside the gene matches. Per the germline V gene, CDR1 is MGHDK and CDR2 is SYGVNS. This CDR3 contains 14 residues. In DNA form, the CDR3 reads TGTGCCACCGATCCCGGACAGGGACCTCAGACCCAGTACTTC. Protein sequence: CATDPGQGPQTQYF.

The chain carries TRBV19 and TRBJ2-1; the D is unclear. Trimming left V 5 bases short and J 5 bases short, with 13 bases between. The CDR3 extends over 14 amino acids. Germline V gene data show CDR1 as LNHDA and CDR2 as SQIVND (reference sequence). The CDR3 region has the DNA TGTGCCAGTAGTTCCTGGACGGCCAACAATGAGCAGTTCTTC. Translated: CASSSWTANNEQFF.